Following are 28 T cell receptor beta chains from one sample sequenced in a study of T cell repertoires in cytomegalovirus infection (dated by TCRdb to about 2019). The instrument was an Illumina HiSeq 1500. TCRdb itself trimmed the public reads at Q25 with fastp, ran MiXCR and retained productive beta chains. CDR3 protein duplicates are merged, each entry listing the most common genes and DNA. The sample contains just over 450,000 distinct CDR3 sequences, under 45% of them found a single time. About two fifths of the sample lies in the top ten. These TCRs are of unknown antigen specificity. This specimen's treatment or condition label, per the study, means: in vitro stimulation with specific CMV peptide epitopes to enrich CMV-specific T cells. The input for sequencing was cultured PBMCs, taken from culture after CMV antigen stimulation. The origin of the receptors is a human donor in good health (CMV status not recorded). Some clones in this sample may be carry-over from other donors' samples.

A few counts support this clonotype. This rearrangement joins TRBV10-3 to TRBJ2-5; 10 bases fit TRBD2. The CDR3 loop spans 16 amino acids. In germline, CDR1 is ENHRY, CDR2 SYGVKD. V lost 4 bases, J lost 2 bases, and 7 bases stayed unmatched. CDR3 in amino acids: CAISGGGTSAQETQYF. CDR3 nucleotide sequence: TGTGCCATCAGTGGAGGAGGGACTAGCGCACAAGAGACCCAGTACTTC.

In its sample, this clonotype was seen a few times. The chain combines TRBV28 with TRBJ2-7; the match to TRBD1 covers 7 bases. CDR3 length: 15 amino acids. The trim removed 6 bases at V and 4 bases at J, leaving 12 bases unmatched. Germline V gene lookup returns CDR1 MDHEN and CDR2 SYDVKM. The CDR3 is CASSDRGLLSYEQYF. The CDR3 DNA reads TGTGCCAGCAGCGATAGGGGGCTCCTTTCGTACGAGCAGTACTTC. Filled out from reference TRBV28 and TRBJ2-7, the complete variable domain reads DVKVTQSSRYLVKRTGEKVFLECVQDMDHENMFWYRQDPGLGLRLIYFSYDVKMKEKGDIPEGYSVSREKKERFSLILESASTNQTSMYLCASSDRGLLSYEQYFGPGTRLTVT.

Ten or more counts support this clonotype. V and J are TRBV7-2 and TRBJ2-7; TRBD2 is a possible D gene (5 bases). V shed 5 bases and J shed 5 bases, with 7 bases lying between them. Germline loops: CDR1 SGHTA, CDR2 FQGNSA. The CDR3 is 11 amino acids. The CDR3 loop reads CASSPGDEQYF. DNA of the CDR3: TGTGCCAGCAGCCCCGGGGACGAGCAGTACTTC.

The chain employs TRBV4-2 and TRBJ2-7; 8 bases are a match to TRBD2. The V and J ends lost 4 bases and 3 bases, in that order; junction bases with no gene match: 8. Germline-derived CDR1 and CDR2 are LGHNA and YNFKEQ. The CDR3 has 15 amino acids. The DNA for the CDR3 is TGTGCCAGCAGCCCGACCGGGACTAGAAGCTACGAGCAGTACTTC. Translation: CASSPTGTRSYEQYF.

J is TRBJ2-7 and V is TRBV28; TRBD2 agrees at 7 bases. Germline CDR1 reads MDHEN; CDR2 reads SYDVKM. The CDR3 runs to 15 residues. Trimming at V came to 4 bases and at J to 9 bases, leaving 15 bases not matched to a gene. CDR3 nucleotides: TGTGCCAGCAGTTGGGGAGGGGCCCCGGGGGTAGGGCAGTACTTC. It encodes CASSWGGAPGVGQYF.

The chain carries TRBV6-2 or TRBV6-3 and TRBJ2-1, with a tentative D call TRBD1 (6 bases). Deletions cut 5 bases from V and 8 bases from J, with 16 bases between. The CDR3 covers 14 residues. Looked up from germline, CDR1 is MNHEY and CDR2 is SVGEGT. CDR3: CASSQLRDIHEQFF. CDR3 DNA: TGTGCCAGCAGTCAACTCCGGGACATCCATGAGCAGTTCTTC.

CDR3 loop: CSASRVGFNEQFF. The CDR3 nucleotides are TGCAGTGCTAGTAGGGTAGGCTTTAATGAGCAGTTCTTC. The V and J genes are TRBV20-1 and TRBJ2-1; D ambiguous. Germline-derived CDR1 and CDR2 are DFQATT and SNEGSKA (reference sequence). The CDR3 loop spans 13 amino acids. The V end was cut by 3 bases, the J end by 7 bases, with 13 bases between.

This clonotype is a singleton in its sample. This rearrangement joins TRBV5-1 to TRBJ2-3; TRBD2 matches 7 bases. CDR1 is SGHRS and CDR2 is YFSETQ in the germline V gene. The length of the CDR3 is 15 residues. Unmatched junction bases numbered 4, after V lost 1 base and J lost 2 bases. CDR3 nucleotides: TGCGCCAGCAGCTTGCAAGCGGGGCACACAGATACGCAGTATTTT. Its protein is CASSLQAGHTDTQYF.

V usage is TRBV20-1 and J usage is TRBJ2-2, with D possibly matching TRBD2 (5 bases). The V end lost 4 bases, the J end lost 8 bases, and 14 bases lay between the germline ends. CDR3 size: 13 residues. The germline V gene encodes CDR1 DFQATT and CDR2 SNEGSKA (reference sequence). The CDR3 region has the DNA TGCAGTGCTACTGGACTGTTTGGGGGGGAGCTGTTTTTT. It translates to CSATGLFGGELFF.

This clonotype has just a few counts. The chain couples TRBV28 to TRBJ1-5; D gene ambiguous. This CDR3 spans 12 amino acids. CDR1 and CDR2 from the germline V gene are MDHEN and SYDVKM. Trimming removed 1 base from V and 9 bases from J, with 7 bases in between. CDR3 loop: CASSLSPGPQHF. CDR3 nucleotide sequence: TGTGCCAGCAGTTTATCCCCGGGGCCCCAGCATTTT.

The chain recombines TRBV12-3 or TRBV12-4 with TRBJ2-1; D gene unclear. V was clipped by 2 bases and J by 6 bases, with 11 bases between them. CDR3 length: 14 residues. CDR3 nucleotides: TGTGCCAGCAGTTTATCTTCAGGAATCAATGAGCAGTTCTTC. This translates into CASSLSSGINEQFF.

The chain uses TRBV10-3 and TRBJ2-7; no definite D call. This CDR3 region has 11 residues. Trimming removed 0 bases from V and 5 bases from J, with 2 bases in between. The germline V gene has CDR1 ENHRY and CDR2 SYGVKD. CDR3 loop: CAISESNEQYF. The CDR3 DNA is TGTGCCATCAGTGAGTCAAACGAGCAGTACTTC.

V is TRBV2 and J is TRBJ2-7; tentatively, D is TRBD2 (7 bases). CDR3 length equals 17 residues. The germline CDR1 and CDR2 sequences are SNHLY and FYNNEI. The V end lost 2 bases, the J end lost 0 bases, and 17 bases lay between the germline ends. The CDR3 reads CASSELPGGGCSYEQYF. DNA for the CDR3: TGTGCCAGCAGTGAACTCCCCGGCGGGGGCTGCTCCTACGAGCAGTACTTC. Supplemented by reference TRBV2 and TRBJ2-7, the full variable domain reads EPEVTQTPSHQVTQMGQEVILRCVPISNHLYFYWYRQILGQKVEFLVSFYNNEISEKSEIFDDQFSVERPDGSNFTLKIRSTKLEDSAMYFCASSELPGGGCSYEQYFGPGTRLTVT.

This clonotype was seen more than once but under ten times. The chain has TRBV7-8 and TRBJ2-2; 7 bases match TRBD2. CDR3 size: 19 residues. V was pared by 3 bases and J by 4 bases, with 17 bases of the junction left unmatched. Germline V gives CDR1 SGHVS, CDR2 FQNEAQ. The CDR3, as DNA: TGTGCCAGCAGCTTTAAACGGGGATACGGACCGGGGGGCACCGGGGAGCTGTTTTTT. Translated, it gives CASSFKRGYGPGGTGELFF.

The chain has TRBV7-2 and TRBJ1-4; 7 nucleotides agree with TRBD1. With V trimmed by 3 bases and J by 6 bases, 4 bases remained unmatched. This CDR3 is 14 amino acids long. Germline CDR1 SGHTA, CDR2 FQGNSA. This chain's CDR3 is CASSFQGGDEKLFF. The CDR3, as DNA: TGTGCCAGCAGCTTCCAGGGGGGGGATGAAAAACTGTTTTTT.

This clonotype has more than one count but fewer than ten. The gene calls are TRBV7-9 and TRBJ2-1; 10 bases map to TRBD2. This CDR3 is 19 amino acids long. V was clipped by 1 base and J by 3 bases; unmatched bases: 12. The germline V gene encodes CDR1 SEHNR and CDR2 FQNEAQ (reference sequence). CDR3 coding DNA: TGTGCCAGCAGCTTAGTTCGACTAGCGGGCCCTTCTGGCTACAATGAGCAGTTCTTC. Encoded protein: CASSLVRLAGPSGYNEQFF.

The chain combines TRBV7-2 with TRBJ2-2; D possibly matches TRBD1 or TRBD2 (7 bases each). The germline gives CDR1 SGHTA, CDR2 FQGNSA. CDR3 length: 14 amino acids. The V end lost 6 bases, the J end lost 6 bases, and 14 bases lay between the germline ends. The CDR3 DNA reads TGTGCCAGCAGGAGCGGGACAGCATCCGGGGAGCTGTTTTTT. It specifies CASRSGTASGELFF.

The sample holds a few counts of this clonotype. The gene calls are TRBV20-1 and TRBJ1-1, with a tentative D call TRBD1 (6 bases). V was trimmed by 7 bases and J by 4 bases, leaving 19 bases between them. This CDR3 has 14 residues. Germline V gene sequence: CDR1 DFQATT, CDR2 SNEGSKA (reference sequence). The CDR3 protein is CSVPRDGGRTEAFF. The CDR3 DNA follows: TGCAGTGTTCCCCGGGACGGGGGGCGCACTGAAGCTTTCTTT.

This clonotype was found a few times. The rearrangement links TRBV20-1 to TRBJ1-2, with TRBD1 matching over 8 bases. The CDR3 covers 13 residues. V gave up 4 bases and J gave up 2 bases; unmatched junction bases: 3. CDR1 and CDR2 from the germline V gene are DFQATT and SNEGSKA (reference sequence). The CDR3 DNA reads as TGCAGTGCTACCAGGGGGCAGAACTATGGCTACACCTTC. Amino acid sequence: CSATRGQNYGYTF.

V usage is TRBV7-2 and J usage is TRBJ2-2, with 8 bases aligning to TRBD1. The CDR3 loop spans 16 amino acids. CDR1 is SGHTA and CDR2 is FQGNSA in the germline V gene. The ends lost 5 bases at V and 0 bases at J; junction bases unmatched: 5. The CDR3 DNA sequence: TGTGCCAGCAGCCGGGCAGGGGGCCCGAACACCGGGGAGCTGTTTTTT. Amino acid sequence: CASSRAGGPNTGELFF.

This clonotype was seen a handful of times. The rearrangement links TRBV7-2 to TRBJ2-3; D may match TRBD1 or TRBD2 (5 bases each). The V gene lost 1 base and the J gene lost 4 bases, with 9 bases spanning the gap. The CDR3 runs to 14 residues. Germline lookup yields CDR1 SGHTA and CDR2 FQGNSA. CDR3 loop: CASSLVGTADTQYF. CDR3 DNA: TGTGCCAGCAGCTTAGTCGGGACGGCAGATACGCAGTATTTT.

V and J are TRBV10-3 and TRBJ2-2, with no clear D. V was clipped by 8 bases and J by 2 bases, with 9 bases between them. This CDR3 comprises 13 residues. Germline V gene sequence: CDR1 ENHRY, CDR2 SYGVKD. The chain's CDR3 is CAIPETNTGELFF. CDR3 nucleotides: TGTGCCATCCCGGAGACTAACACCGGGGAGCTGTTTTTT.

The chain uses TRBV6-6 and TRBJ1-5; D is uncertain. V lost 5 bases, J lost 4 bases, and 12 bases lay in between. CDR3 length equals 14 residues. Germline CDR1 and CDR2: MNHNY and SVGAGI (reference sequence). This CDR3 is CASSPQRRNQPQHF. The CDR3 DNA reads TGTGCCAGCAGTCCCCAGAGGAGGAATCAGCCCCAGCATTTT.

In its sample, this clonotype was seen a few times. The CDR3 loop reads CASTLSGSYRETQYF. The CDR3, as DNA: TGTGCCAGCACCCTTTCTGGGTCCTATCGCGAGACCCAGTACTTC. The chain recombines TRBV7-2 with TRBJ2-5; no firm D call. This CDR3 has 15 amino acids. Trimming left V 7 bases short and J 5 bases short, with 20 bases between. The germline gives CDR1 SGHTA, CDR2 FQGNSA. Using reference TRBV7-2 and TRBJ2-5 for the parts outside the CDR3, the full variable domain is GAGVSQSPSNKVTEKGKDVELRCDPISGHTALYWYRQSLGQGLEFLIYFQGNSAPDKSGLPSDRFSAERTGGSVSTLTIQRTQQEDSAVYLCASTLSGSYRETQYFGPGTRLLVL.

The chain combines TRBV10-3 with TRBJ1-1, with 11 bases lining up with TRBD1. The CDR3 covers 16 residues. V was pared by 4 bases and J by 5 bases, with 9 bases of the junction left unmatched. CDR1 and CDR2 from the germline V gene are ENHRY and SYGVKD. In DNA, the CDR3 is TGTGCCATCAGTGGTACTGGACAGGGGGCGCGAACTGAAGCTTTCTTT. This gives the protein CAISGTGQGARTEAFF.

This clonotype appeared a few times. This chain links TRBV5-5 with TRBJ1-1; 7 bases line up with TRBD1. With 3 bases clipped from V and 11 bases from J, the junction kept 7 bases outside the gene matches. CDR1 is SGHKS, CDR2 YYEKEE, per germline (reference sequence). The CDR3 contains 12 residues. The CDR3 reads CASSSLTQGAFF. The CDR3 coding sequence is TGTGCCAGCAGCTCCCTGACACAGGGGGCTTTCTTT. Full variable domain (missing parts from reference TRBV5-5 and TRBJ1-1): DAGVTQSPTHLIKTRGQQVTLRCSPISGHKSVSWYQQVLGQGPQFIFQYYEKEERGRGNFPDRFSARQFPNYSSELNVNALLLGDSALYLCASSSLTQGAFFGQGTRLTVV.

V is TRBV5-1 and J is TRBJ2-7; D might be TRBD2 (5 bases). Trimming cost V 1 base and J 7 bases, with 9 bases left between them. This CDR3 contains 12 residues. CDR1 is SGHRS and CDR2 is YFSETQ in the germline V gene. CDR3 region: CASSLSPGEQYF. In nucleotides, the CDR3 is TGCGCCAGCAGCTTGAGTCCGGGGGAGCAGTACTTC.

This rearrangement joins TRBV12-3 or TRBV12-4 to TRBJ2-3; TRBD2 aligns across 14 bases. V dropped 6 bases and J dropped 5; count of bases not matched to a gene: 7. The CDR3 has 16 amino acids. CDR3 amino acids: CASSAGLAGERDTQYF. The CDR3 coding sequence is TGTGCCAGCAGCGCGGGACTAGCGGGAGAAAGAGATACGCAGTATTTT.